This TCR beta chain is drawn from a study of graft-versus-host responses after intestinal transplantation. Study outcomes and limitations: The recipient marrow held GvH clones, and some of them showed up first in ileum or blood.

Germline assignment: CDR1 SGHVS and CDR2 FQNEAQ. The CDR3 has 16 amino acids. The ends were cut back, 3 bases at V and 1 base at J, with 15 bases in the middle. The method was immunoSEQ multiplex PCR; TCRdb's version includes in-frame clones alone and lacks a portion of them. The sample has nearly 95,000 clones; 90% to 95% are singletons. Concerning this clone itself: Its antigen remains unknown.

The gene calls are TRBV7-8 and TRBJ1-1; no clear D. The receptor's source is a human donor who received an intestinal transplant. This material consisted of unstimulated CD8+ T cells sorted from spleen or lymph node cells, taken before intestinal transplant. As DNA, the CDR3 is TGTGCCAGCAGCTTGAAATGGCCGACTCGGAACACTGAAGCTTTCTTT. It specifies CASSLKWPTRNTEAFF.